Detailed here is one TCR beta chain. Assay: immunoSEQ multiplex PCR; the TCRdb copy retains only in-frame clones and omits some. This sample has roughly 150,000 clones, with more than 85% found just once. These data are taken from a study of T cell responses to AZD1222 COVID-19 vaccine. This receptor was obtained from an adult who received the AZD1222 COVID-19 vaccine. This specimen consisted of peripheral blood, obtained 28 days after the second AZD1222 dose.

The CDR3 region has the DNA TGTGCCAGCAGTCTCGGAGGGGGTACAGGCGAAAACACCATATATTTT. As protein: CASSLGGGTGENTIYF. This chain links TRBV3-1 (or the pseudogene TRBV3-2) with TRBJ1-3; possibly TRBD1 for D (6 bases). This CDR3 is built from 16 residues. Germline loops: CDR1 LGHDT, CDR2 YNNKEL (reference sequence). Trimming pared 6 bases from V and 6 bases from J, leaving 21 bases between.